This record covers a single T cell receptor (beta chain). Its antigen is not yet known. No much larger clone is present one base from it, and per-base qualities are unavailable. The sample holds other DNA sequences that translate to the same CDR3. The immunoSEQ Assay, a bias-controlled multiplex PCR, was used to amplify TCRbeta CDR3 regions from genomic DNA. The authors processed their data as follows. Nucleated cell counts per sample were estimated from amplification of reference gene primers within the assay. Sequence reads were collapsed and filtered to measure the absolute abundance of every unique TCRbeta CDR3 rearrangement. For each sample, productive Simpson clonality was calculated as the square root of Simpson's diversity index across productive rearrangements. Not all clones reach the TCRdb copy of this immuneACCESS table, which keeps in-frame sequences only. Checked studies attribute under half of the gap to unresolved V genes and leave the rest unexplained. For V, J and clone size, that table is used; D and trimming come from the DNA. The sample table contains a few hundred thousand clones; only one count was recorded for around 91% of them. Over 8% of the sample is held by the ten biggest clonotypes.

Participants in the prospective study were aged about 18 to 90 years, lived in over 20 United States geographic areas, and enrolled through a virtual design. To assign participants to cohorts, the prospective study relied on clinical history that participants themselves reported in a screening survey and a study questionnaire. Recovered participants in ImmuneRACE Cohort 3 were defined as having two consecutive negative NP/OP PCR tests, clearance from a healthcare professional, or resolution of symptoms. Each participant in the prospective study had whole blood, serum and a nasopharyngeal or oropharyngeal swab collected by mobile phlebotomists. Participants in the prospective study had the option to provide additional blood draws and questionnaires over a roughly 2-month period. Before DNA extraction, blood samples from the prospective study were shipped at room temperature or frozen. This sample was included in a study of blood T cell repertoires in COVID-19 (dated by TCRdb to about 2020). A note on the overall study: Samples covering the acute and convalescent phases of COVID-19 were provided by collaborators in the United States, Italy and Spain. HLA class I and class II types, where available, came from metadata supplied by the sample provider rather than from assay-based typing. The material from the prospective study consisted of cDNA or gDNA derived from T cells, B-cell-depleted T cells, or PBMCs. The repertoires were made available in a free public database intended to serve as a resource for research on the immune response to SARS-CoV-2. The samples were drawn from the first 160 participants of the ongoing ImmuneRACE study and from over 950 subjects provided by 6 global collaborators. Nearly every sample came with metadata listing a de-identified subject ID, COVID-19 status, age in years and sex. The dataset comprised deeply sampled blood TCRbeta repertoires from subjects exposed to, actively infected with, or recovered from COVID-19.

Broader findings and caveats from the paper: The quantity of clinical and demographic metadata differed by source and by participant and was supplied without curation.

The CDR3 spans 12 residues, from the cysteine through the phenylalanine. Only the CDR3 portion is preserved as DNA: 36 bases, with reading frame beginning at the first base. V was cut back by 1 base and J by 3 bases, leaving a gap of 4 bases between them. For CDR1 and CDR2, the germline V gene lists SGHAT and FQNNGV. The TCR sequence derives from a woman in her thirties or forties who had recovered from COVID-19. The chain is encoded by TRBV11-2 joined to TRBJ2-7, with the identity of the D gene unclear. The specimen sequenced was PBMCs or T cells enriched from blood (not recorded which). The nucleotides are TGTGCCAGCAGCTTAGCGAGCTACGAGCAGTACTTC. Translated, this gives CASSLASYEQYF.